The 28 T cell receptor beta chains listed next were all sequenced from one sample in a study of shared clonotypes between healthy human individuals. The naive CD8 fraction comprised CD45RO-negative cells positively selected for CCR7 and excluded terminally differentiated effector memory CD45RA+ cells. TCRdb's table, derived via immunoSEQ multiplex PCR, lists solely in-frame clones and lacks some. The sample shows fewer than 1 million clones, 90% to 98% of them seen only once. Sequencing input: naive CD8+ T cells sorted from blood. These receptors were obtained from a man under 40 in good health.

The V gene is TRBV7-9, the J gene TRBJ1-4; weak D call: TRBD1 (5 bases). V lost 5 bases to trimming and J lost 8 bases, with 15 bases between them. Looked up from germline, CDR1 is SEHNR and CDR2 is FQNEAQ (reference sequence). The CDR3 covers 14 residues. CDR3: CASSRSTEGEKLFF. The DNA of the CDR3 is TGTGCCAGCAGCAGATCGACAGAAGGGGAAAAACTGTTTTTT.

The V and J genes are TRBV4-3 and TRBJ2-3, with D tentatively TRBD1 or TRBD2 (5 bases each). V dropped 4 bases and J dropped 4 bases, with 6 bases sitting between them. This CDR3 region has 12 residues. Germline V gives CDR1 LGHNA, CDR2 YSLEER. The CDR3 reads CASSLGADTQYF. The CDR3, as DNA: TGCGCCAGCAGCCTGGGGGCAGATACGCAGTATTTT.

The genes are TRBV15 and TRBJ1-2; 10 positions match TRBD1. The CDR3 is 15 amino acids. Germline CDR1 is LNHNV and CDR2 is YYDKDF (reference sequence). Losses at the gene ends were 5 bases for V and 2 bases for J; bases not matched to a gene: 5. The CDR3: CATSPRTGGNYGYTF. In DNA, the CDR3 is TGTGCCACCAGCCCACGGACAGGGGGGAACTATGGCTACACCTTC. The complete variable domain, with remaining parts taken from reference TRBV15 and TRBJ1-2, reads DAMVIQNPRYQVTQFGKPVTLSCSQTLNHNVMYWYQQKSSQAPKLLFHYYDKDFNNEADTPDNFQSRRPNTSFCFLDIRSPGLGDTAMYLCATSPRTGGNYGYTFGSGTRLTVV.

The CDR3 region has the DNA TGTGCCACCAGCAGAGATCTGGGCGTTGGGGGCTACGAGCAGTACTTC. As protein: CATSRDLGVGGYEQYF. The rearrangement links TRBV15 to TRBJ2-7; D is tentatively TRBD1 or TRBD2 (5 bases each). The germline gives CDR1 LNHNV, CDR2 YYDKDF (reference sequence). Trimming took 0 bases from V and 3 from J, leaving 15 bases between them. This CDR3 is built from 16 residues.

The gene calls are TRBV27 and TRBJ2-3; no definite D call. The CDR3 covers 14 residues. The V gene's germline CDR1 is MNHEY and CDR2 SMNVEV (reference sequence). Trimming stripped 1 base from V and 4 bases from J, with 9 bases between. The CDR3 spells CASSLLGGSDTQYF. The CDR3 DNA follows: TGTGCCAGCAGTTTATTGGGCGGATCAGATACGCAGTATTTT.

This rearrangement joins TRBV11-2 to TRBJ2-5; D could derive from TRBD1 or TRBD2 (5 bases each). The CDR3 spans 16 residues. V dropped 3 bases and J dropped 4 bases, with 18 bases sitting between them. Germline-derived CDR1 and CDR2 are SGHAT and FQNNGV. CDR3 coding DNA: TGTGCCAGCAGCTTGGGGCCACGGGGAGTGCGAGAGACCCAGTACTTC. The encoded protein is CASSLGPRGVRETQYF.

The CDR3 sequence: CASYWREGYEQFF. The CDR3 region has the DNA TGTGCCAGCTACTGGCGGGAGGGCTATGAGCAGTTCTTC. The chain couples TRBV28 to TRBJ2-1; TRBD2 agrees at 9 bases. J lost 8 bases, V lost 8 bases, and 7 bases had no gene match. The CDR3 is 13 amino acids. Germline V lookup: CDR1 MDHEN, CDR2 SYDVKM.

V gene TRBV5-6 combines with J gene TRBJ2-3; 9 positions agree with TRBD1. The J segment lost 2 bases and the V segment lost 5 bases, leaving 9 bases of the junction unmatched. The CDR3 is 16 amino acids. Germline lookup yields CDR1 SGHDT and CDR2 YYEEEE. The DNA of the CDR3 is TGTGCCAGCAGTCAAGCCGGGACAGGGAACACAGATACGCAGTATTTT. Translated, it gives CASSQAGTGNTDTQYF.

The chain's CDR3 is CATYIYQGQGRVSYEQYF. For the CDR3, the DNA is TGTGCCACCTACATTTATCAAGGACAGGGCCGAGTCTCCTACGAGCAGTACTTC. The chain combines TRBV10-3 with TRBJ2-7; 8 bases match TRBD1. This CDR3 comprises 18 residues. CDR1 ENHRY and CDR2 SYGVKD come from the germline V gene. Trimming cost V 10 bases and J 0 bases; bases outside gene matches: 20.

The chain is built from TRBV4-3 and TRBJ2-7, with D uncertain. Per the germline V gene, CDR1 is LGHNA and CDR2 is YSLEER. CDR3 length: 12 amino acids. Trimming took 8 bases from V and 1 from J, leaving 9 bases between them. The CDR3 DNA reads TGCGCCAGCGGAGACCTTTCCTACGAGCAGTACTTC. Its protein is CASGDLSYEQYF.

CDR3 sequence reads: CAISEAGLAGGVRPNTGELFF. As DNA, the CDR3 is TGTGCCATCAGTGAGGCTGGACTAGCGGGAGGCGTCAGACCGAACACCGGGGAGCTGTTTTTT. V is TRBV10-3 and J is TRBJ2-2; 14 nucleotides agree with TRBD2. The germline V gene encodes CDR1 ENHRY and CDR2 SYGVKD. The CDR3 covers 21 residues. V was pared by 2 bases and J by 0 bases, with 11 bases of the junction left unmatched.

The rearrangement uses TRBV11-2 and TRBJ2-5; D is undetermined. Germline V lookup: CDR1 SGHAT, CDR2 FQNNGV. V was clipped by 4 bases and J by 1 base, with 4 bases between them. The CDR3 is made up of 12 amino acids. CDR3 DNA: TGTGCCAGCAGCTCCACCCAAGAGACCCAGTACTTC. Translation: CASSSTQETQYF.

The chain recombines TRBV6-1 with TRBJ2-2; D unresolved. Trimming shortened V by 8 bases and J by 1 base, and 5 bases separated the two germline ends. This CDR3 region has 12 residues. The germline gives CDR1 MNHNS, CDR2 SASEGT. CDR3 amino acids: CASSQNTGELFF. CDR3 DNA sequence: TGTGCCAGCTCCCAGAACACCGGGGAGCTGTTTTTT.

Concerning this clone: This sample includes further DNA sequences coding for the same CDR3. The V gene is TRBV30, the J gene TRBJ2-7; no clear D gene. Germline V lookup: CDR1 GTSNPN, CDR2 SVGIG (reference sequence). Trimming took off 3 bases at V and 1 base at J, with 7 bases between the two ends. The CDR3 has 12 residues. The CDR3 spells CAWSVGSYEQYF. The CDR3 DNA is TGTGCCTGGAGCGTCGGATCCTACGAGCAGTACTTC. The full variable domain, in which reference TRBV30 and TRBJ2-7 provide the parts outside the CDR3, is SQTIHQWPATLVQPVGSPLSLECTVEGTSNPNLYWYRQAAGRGLQLLFYSVGIGQISSEVPQNLSASRPQDRQFILSSKKLLLSDSGFYLCAWSVGSYEQYFGPGTRLTVT.

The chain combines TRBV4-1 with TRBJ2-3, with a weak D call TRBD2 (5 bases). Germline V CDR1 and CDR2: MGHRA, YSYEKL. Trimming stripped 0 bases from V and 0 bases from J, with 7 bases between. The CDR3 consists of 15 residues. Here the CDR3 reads CASSQELVSTDTQYF. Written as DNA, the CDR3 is TGCGCCAGCAGCCAAGAACTAGTTAGCACAGATACGCAGTATTTT.

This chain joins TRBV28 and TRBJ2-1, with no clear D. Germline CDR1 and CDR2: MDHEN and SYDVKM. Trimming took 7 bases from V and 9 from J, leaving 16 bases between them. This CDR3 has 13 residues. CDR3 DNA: TGTGCCAGCACCCCATCGGCAGTTCTTGAGCAGTTCTTC. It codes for CASTPSAVLEQFF.

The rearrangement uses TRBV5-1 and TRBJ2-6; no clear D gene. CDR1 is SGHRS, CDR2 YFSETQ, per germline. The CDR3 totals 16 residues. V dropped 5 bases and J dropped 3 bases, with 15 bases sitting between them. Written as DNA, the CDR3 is TGCGCCAGCAGTTTCGATTCCTCAGGTGGGGCCAACGTCCTGACTTTC. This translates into CASSFDSSGGANVLTF.

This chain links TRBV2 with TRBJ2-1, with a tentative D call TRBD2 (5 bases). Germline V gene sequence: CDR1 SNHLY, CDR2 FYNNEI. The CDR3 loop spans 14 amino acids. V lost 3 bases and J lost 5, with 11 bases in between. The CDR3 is CASSESGNNNEQFF. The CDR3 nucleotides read TGTGCCAGCAGTGAGAGCGGAAATAACAATGAGCAGTTCTTC.

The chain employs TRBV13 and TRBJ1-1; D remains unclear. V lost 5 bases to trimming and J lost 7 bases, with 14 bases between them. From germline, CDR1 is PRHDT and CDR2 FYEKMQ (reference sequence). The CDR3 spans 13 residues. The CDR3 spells CASSRNPGDEAFF. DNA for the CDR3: TGTGCCAGCAGCCGTAACCCCGGGGATGAAGCTTTCTTT.

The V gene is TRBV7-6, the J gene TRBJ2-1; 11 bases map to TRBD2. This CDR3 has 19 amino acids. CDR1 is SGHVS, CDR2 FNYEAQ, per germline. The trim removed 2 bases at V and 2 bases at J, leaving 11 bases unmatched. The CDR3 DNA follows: TGTGCCAGCAGCTTATCCCGGTCTCCTAGCGGGAGGACCTACAATGAGCAGTTCTTC. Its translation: CASSLSRSPSGRTYNEQFF.

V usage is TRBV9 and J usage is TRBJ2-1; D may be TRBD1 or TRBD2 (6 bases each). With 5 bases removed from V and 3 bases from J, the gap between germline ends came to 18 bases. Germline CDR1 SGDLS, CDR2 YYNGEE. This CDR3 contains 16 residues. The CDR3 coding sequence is TGTGCCAGCAGTGATAACAGGGAGGTCCACTACAATGAGCAGTTCTTC. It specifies CASSDNREVHYNEQFF.

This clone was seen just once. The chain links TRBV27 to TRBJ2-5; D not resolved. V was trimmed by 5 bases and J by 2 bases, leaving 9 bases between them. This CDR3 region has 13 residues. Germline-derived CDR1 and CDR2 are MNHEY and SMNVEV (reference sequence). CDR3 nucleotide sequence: TGTGCCAGCAGTCTACCGTCTCAAGAGACCCAGTACTTC. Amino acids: CASSLPSQETQYF.

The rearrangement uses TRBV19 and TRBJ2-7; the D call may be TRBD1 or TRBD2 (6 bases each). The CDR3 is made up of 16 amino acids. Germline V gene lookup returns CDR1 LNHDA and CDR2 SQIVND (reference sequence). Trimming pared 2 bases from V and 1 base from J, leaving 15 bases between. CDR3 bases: TGTGCCAGTAGTATAAAGCGCCGGGGGCCATCCTACGAGCAGTACTTC. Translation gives CASSIKRRGPSYEQYF. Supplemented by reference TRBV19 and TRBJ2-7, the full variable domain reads DGGITQSPKYLFRKEGQNVTLSCEQNLNHDAMYWYRQDPGQGLRLIYYSQIVNDFQKGDIAEGYSVSREKKESFPLTVTSAQKNPTAFYLCASSIKRRGPSYEQYFGPGTRLTVT.

CDR3 sequence: CASSLPAGVTGTYEQYF. DNA of the CDR3: TGTGCCAGCAGCTTACCAGCCGGGGTAACTGGGACCTACGAGCAGTACTTC. The rearrangement uses TRBV5-6 and TRBJ2-7; D may be TRBD2 (5 bases). The CDR3 runs to 17 residues. Germline lookup yields CDR1 SGHDT and CDR2 YYEEEE. V was trimmed by 2 bases and J by 2 bases, leaving 20 bases between them.

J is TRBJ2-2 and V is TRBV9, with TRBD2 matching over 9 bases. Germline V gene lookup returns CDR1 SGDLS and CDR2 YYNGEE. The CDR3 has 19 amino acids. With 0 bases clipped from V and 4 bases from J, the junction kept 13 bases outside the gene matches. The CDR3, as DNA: TGTGCCAGCAGCGTAGCCCCGAGCTCGCTAGCGGGGCCCACCGGGGAGCTGTTTTTT. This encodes CASSVAPSSLAGPTGELFF.

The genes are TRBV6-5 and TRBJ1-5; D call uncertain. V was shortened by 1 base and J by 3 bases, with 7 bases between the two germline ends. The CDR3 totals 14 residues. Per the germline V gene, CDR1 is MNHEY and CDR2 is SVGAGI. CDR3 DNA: TGTGCCAGCAGTTACTTAGAGTTCAATCAGCCCCAGCATTTT. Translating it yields CASSYLEFNQPQHF.

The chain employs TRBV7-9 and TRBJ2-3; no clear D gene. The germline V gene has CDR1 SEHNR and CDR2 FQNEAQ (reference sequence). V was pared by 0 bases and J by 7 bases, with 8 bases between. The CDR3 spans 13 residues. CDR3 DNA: TGTGCCAGCAGCTTAGCGAACGATTATACGCAGTATTTT. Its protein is CASSLANDYTQYF. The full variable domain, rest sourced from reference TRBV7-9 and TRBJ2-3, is DTGVSQNPRHKITKRGQNVTFRCDPISEHNRLYWYRQTLGQGPEFLTYFQNEAQLEKSRLLSDRFSAERPKGSFSTLEIQRTEQGDSAMYLCASSLANDYTQYFGPGTRLTVL.

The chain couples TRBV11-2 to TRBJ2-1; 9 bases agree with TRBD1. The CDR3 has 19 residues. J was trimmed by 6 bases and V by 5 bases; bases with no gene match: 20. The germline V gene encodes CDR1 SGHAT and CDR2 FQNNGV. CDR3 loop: CASSRLPTGGYSNSNEQFF. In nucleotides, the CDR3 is TGTGCCAGCAGCAGACTCCCCACAGGGGGCTACTCCAACTCCAATGAGCAGTTCTTC. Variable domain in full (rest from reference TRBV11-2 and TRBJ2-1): EAGVAQSPRYKIIEKRQSVAFWCNPISGHATLYWYQQILGQGPKLLIQFQNNGVVDDSQLPKDRFSAERLKGVDSTLKIQPAKLEDSAVYLCASSRLPTGGYSNSNEQFFGPGTRLTVL.